The rows below give T cell receptor beta chains drawn from one sample of a study of T cell repertoires in cytomegalovirus infection. TCRdb re-called the reads with MiXCR, one entry per CDR3 protein. Of about 310,000 distinct CDR3 sequences in the sample, around 25% were seen once. These TCRs are of unknown antigen specificity. The input for sequencing was cultured PBMCs, taken from culture after CMV antigen stimulation. These receptors came from a human donor in good health (CMV status not recorded). Some clones in this sample may be carry-over from other donors' samples. The CDR3 runs from the conserved cysteine through the conserved F or W. The order of the fields is J gene, V gene, clone size, D gene, CDR3 DNA, CDR3 protein. D genes are given only for firm matches. Clone sizes are given selectively: once, few, many, or a class where the clone is expanded.

TRBJ2-1 | TRBV5-1 | . | TRBD1 | TGCGCCAGCAGCTTGACAGGGGGCTGGAATGAGCAGTTCTTC | CASSLTGGWNEQFF
TRBJ2-7 | TRBV7-2 | few | . | TGTGCCAGCAGCTTAGCGACAGGAGACTACGAGCAGTACTTC | CASSLATGDYEQYF
TRBJ2-1 | TRBV7-2 | . | TRBD1 | TGTGCCAGCAGCTCCCCCGGGACAGGACAATGGGATGAGCAGTTCTTC | CASSSPGTGQWDEQFF
TRBJ2-5 | TRBV14 | . | . | TGTGCCAGCAGCCAAGTGGCAGAACTACGAGAGACCCAGTACTTC | CASSQVAELRETQYF
TRBJ1-4 | TRBV20-1 | once | TRBD1 | TGCAGTGCAAGACAGGGGGGTTATGAAAAACTGTTTTTT | CSARQGGYEKLFF
TRBJ1-5 | TRBV20-1 | . | . | TGCAGTGCTAGGATAAGCAATCAGCCCCAGCATTTT | CSARISNQPQHF
TRBJ1-5 | TRBV6-4 | . | . | TGTGCCAGCACTCAGGGGCCTGTCAATCAGCCCCAGCATTTT | CASTQGPVNQPQHF
TRBJ2-5 | TRBV20-1 | . | . | TGCAGTGCGGGGACCCTTCGGTCAGGGACCCAGTACTTC | CSAGTLRSGTQYF
TRBJ1-3 | TRBV20-1 | few | TRBD1 | TGCAGTGCTTCACGGGACAGCTCTGGAAACACCATATATTTT | CSASRDSSGNTIYF
TRBJ2-3 | TRBV19 | few | TRBD1 | TGTGCCAGTAGTTCACGACTCCGGGACAGGGGGCGCACAGATACGCAGTATTTT | CASSSRLRDRGRTDTQYF
TRBJ2-1 | TRBV7-2 | many | TRBD2 | TGTGCCAGCAGCATGCAAACGGGACTAGCGAGGAATGAGCAGTTCTTC | CASSMQTGLARNEQFF
TRBJ1-4 | TRBV29-1 | . | . | TGCAGCGTACCGGACACCGGATCCGAAAAACTGTTTTTT | CSVPDTGSEKLFF
TRBJ1-3 | TRBV7-2 | many | TRBD1 | TGTGCCAGCAGCTCTGTCGGGACAGCCAGAGGAAACACCATATATTTT | CASSSVGTARGNTIYF
TRBJ1-5 | TRBV6-1 | few | TRBD1 | TGTGCCGGGGGGACAGGGGGTCAGCCCCAGCATTTT | CAGGTGGQPQHF
TRBJ2-1 | TRBV12-3/TRBV12-4 | once | TRBD2 | TGTGCCAGCAGTCCCCTGAGCGGGAGGGCCTACAATGAGCAGTTCTTC | CASSPLSGRAYNEQFF